These 7 T cell receptor beta chains were all obtained from the same sample, sequenced in a study of blood T cell repertoires in COVID-19. The data were produced by immunoSEQ multiplex PCR, yet TCRdb's version contains in-frame clones alone and is incomplete. The sample consists of a few hundred thousand clones, approximately 86% of them appearing once. The sample comprised peripheral blood. The receptors originated from a woman aged 55-70 years with COVID-19, enrolled during active disease.

The chain carries TRBV9 and TRBJ1-2; 7 bases match TRBD1. The CDR3 is 15 residues long. With 4 bases clipped from V and 2 bases from J, the junction kept 8 bases outside the gene matches. CDR1 is SGDLS and CDR2 is YYNGEE in the germline V gene. The CDR3 loop is CASSTSPQGNYGYTF. Written as DNA, the CDR3 is TGTGCCAGCAGCACTTCTCCACAGGGGAACTATGGCTACACCTTC.

The CDR3 bases are TGTGCCAGCAGCTTAATAGGCAGGAGGAACGGTTCGAGAGAGACCCAGTACTTC. This encodes CASSLIGRRNGSRETQYF. The chain carries TRBV7-3 and TRBJ2-5, with D perhaps TRBD2 (5 bases). CDR1 is SGHTA and CDR2 is FQGTGA in the germline V gene. Trimming took off 1 base at V and 4 bases at J, with 22 bases between the two ends. The CDR3 contains 18 residues.

This chain uses TRBV20-1 with TRBJ1-5; D is possibly TRBD1 (5 bases). Germline V gene sequence: CDR1 DFQATT, CDR2 SNEGSKA (reference sequence). The CDR3 covers 16 residues. Trimming removed 3 bases from V and 5 bases from J, with 20 bases in between. The chain's CDR3 is CSASEKGPVRYQPQHF. The CDR3 region has the DNA TGCAGTGCTAGTGAAAAGGGGCCGGTTAGGTATCAGCCCCAGCATTTT.

V is TRBV7-3 and J is TRBJ2-3; D uncertain. The V gene's germline CDR1 is SGHTA and CDR2 FQGTGA. There are 11 residues in the CDR3. V was cut by 2 bases and J by 5 bases, with 2 bases left in between. The CDR3 loop is CASSLQDTQYF. The CDR3 DNA sequence: TGTGCCAGCAGCTTACAAGATACGCAGTATTTT.

This clone was recorded a few times. V gene TRBV9 combines with J gene TRBJ1-4, with D possibly matching TRBD1 (6 bases). The V and J ends lost 3 bases and 1 base respectively, with 7 bases between them. CDR1 is SGDLS and CDR2 is YYNGEE in the germline V gene. This CDR3 spans 14 amino acids. This CDR3 reads CASSDRETNEKLFF. CDR3 nucleotides: TGTGCCAGCAGCGACAGGGAAACTAATGAAAAACTGTTTTTT. Combining the CDR3 with reference TRBV9 and TRBJ1-4 gives the whole variable domain DSGVTQTPKHLITATGQRVTLRCSPRSGDLSVYWYQQSLDQGLQFLIQYYNGEERAKGNILERFSAQQFPDLHSELNLSSLELGDSALYFCASSDRETNEKLFFGSGTQLSVL.

This chain links TRBV5-1 with TRBJ1-1; D remains unclear. The V gene lost 4 bases and the J gene lost 5 bases, with 9 bases spanning the gap. The CDR3 runs 12 residues. Germline CDR1 reads SGHRS; CDR2 reads YFSETQ. The CDR3 spells CASSPTGTEAFF. CDR3 in DNA: TGCGCCAGCAGCCCCACCGGTACTGAAGCTTTCTTT.

This sequence joins TRBV9 and TRBJ1-1; possible D gene TRBD1, 6 bases. The germline V and J ends were trimmed by 3 bases and 11 bases, with 17 bases remaining between them. CDR1 and CDR2 from the germline V gene are SGDLS and YYNGEE. The CDR3 is 13 residues long. This chain's CDR3 is CASSGGGSPGAFF. Here the CDR3 DNA reads TGTGCCAGCAGCGGGGGGGGCTCCCCCGGGGCTTTCTTT.